The 30 T cell receptor beta chains in this list originate from one sample, sequenced in a study of T-cell reconstitution after alpha-beta-depleted transplantation in children (dated by TCRdb to 2016 to 2017). This sample's treatment or condition label indicates: allogeneic hematopoietic cell transplantation with graft depleted of TCRalphabeta T cells and CD19 B cells. The receptor library was made with PCR. Reads for this sample came from an Illumina HiSeq 2500. Molecular barcoding was employed in the preparation of TCR libraries, with unique molecular identifiers being used to normalize TCRbeta repertoire quantification. In TCRdb, the public reads were trimmed at Q25 with fastp and aligned with MiXCR, with productive beta chains retained. Here each entry gathers all rows of one CDR3 protein and keeps the most common genes and DNA. For this sample there are some 840,000 distinct CDR3 sequences; 15% to 20% appear just once. 5% of the sample lies in the top ten.

Sequences were derived from PBMCs, mostly from graft donor cells, sampled 360 days after TCRalphabeta/CD19-depleted stem cell transplant. These receptors were obtained from a male patient younger than 18 who had a stem cell transplant for acute lymphoblastic leukemia, so the T cells may come from the graft donor.

The gene calls are TRBV7-2 and TRBJ2-3; D is perhaps TRBD2 (6 bases). Trimming removed 5 bases at V and 5 bases at J, with 14 bases between. In germline, CDR1 is SGHTA, CDR2 FQGNSA. The CDR3 contains 14 residues. Written as DNA, the CDR3 is TGTGCCAGCAGCGAGGGCTCGGGGGTAGATACGCAGTATTTT. Translated: CASSEGSGVDTQYF.

This rearrangement joins TRBV5-6 to TRBJ2-7; 8 bases line up with TRBD1. Germline lookup yields CDR1 SGHDT and CDR2 YYEEEE. V was pared by 0 bases and J by 2 bases, with 7 bases of the junction left unmatched. The CDR3 extends over 16 amino acids. The chain's CDR3 is CASSLGDRGHTYEQYF. Written as DNA, the CDR3 is TGTGCCAGCAGCTTGGGCGACAGGGGACACACCTACGAGCAGTACTTC.

This sequence joins TRBV4-1 and TRBJ2-1; D is unclear. With 0 bases removed from V and 8 bases from J, the gap between germline ends came to 14 bases. The CDR3 is made up of 15 amino acids. Germline CDR1 reads MGHRA; CDR2 reads YSYEKL. The CDR3 DNA reads as TGCGCCAGCAGCCAAGAAATTAACTCTCTACATGAGCAGTTCTTC. The encoded protein is CASSQEINSLHEQFF.

This clonotype appeared many times. The chain combines TRBV18 with TRBJ2-7, with TRBD1 identical over 11 bases. The germline gives CDR1 KGHSH, CDR2 LQKENI. V shed 0 bases and J 3 bases; nucleotides not matched to a gene: 7. This CDR3 comprises 17 residues. CDR3 loop: CASSPPGRGQGVYEQYF. The CDR3 DNA sequence: TGTGCCAGCTCACCACCCGGAAGGGGACAGGGGGTCTACGAGCAGTACTTC.

This clonotype occurred a few times. The chain employs TRBV7-9 and TRBJ2-4, with D perhaps TRBD1 (6 bases). The germline V and J ends were trimmed by 5 bases and 7 bases, with 18 bases remaining between them. Germline CDR1 reads SEHNR; CDR2 reads FQNEAQ (reference sequence). The CDR3 contains 15 residues. CDR3 protein: CASSHEQGESNIQYF. The CDR3 DNA follows: TGTGCCAGCAGCCATGAACAGGGAGAATCCAACATTCAGTACTTC.

This clonotype was observed a few times. CDR3 sequence: CASSLQLRGRPSTDTQYF. The CDR3 DNA reads TGTGCCAGCAGTTTACAGCTGAGGGGGAGGCCCAGCACAGATACGCAGTATTTT. This sequence joins TRBV27 and TRBJ2-3; the D call may be TRBD1 or TRBD2 (6 bases each). CDR1 is MNHEY and CDR2 is SMNVEV in the germline V gene (reference sequence). The CDR3 runs 18 residues. The V end was cut by 2 bases, the J end by 0 bases, with 18 bases between.

There are a few counts of this clonotype. J is TRBJ1-1 and V is TRBV6-1, with 9 positions matching TRBD1. This CDR3 region has 16 residues. Germline lookup yields CDR1 MNHNS and CDR2 SASEGT. V gave up 6 bases and J gave up 1 base; unmatched junction bases: 9. The CDR3 coding sequence is TGTGCCAGCAGCCCCCGACAGGGGGATTGGAACACTGAAGCTTTCTTT. Translated, it gives CASSPRQGDWNTEAFF.

This clonotype was picked up many times. An end of the junction does not agree with germline; a read error may underlie this. The genes are TRBV20-1 and TRBJ2-1; D remains ambiguous. The CDR3 sequence is 13 residues long. Germline V gene lookup returns CDR1 DFQATT and CDR2 SNEGSKA (reference sequence). The CDR3 DNA reads TGCAGTGCTAGAGAGGTGCGGATTAATGAGCAGTTTTTC. It encodes CSAREVRINEQFF.

In this sample, this clonotype turned up a few times. The V call is TRBV29-1, the J call TRBJ2-3; no clear D gene. From germline, CDR1 is SQVTM and CDR2 ANQGSEA. The length of the CDR3 is 13 residues. Trimming took 0 bases from V and 3 from J, leaving 7 bases between them. The CDR3 DNA reads as TGCAGCGTTGAAGAAGAGTGGACAGATACGCAGTATTTT. It specifies CSVEEEWTDTQYF.

This clonotype was found a few times. J is TRBJ2-1 and V is TRBV7-2; 9 bases are shared with TRBD2. Per the germline V gene, CDR1 is SGHTA and CDR2 is FQGNSA. The CDR3 contains 15 residues. J was trimmed by 5 bases and V by 3 bases; bases with no gene match: 5. The CDR3 loop is CASSFSGRMNNEQFF. The CDR3 nucleotides read TGTGCCAGCAGCTTTAGCGGGAGAATGAACAATGAGCAGTTCTTC.

The CDR3 nucleotides read TGCAGCGTTGAGGTGGGACAGGGGTTTCGGCACTCCTACGAGCAGTACTTC. It specifies CSVEVGQGFRHSYEQYF. The chain joins TRBV29-1 to TRBJ2-7; 10 nucleotides line up with TRBD1. CDR1 SQVTM and CDR2 ANQGSEA come from the germline V gene. This CDR3 spans 17 amino acids. V was pared by 3 bases and J by 0 bases, with 11 bases of the junction left unmatched.

The V and J genes are TRBV28 and TRBJ2-5, with D uncertain. Germline V gives CDR1 MDHEN, CDR2 SYDVKM. The CDR3 loop spans 13 amino acids. V dropped 3 bases and J dropped 3 bases, with 8 bases sitting between them. CDR3 protein: CASSFRIEETQYF. In DNA, the CDR3 is TGTGCCAGCAGTTTCAGAATTGAAGAGACCCAGTACTTC.

The CDR3 DNA reads TGCGCCAGCAGTGAACGGGACAGTTACACCTACGAGCAGTACTTC. Its protein product is CASSERDSYTYEQYF. The chain recombines TRBV10-1 with TRBJ2-7; 7 bases match TRBD1. The CDR3 runs 15 residues. Germline CDR1 WNHNN, CDR2 SYGVQD (reference sequence). V lost 3 bases and J lost 2; bases outside the gene matches: 7.

V and J are TRBV5-1 and TRBJ2-3; D possibly corresponds to TRBD2 (5 bases). V was pared by 0 bases and J by 9 bases, with 11 bases between. The germline CDR1 and CDR2 sequences are SGHRS and YFSETQ. The CDR3 is 13 residues long. The CDR3 protein is CASSLERARTQYF. CDR3 DNA: TGCGCCAGCAGCTTGGAGAGGGCAAGGACGCAGTATTTT. The variable domain in full, completed from reference TRBV5-1 and TRBJ2-3, reads KAGVTQTPRYLIKTRGQQVTLSCSPISGHRSVSWYQQTPGQGLQFLFEYFSETQRNKGNFPGRFSGRQFSNSRSEMNVSTLELGDSALYLCASSLERARTQYFGPGTRLTVL.

The rearrangement links TRBV5-1 to TRBJ2-1; 11 nucleotides line up with TRBD2. J gave up 14 bases and V 2 bases, and 9 bases lay outside the gene matches. This CDR3 is built from 14 residues. Germline V lookup: CDR1 SGHRS, CDR2 YFSETQ. CDR3 region: CASSFYSGRAGEFF. In DNA, the CDR3 is TGCGCCAGCAGCTTTTATAGCGGGAGGGCCGGGGAGTTCTTC. Supplemented by reference TRBV5-1 and TRBJ2-1, the full variable domain reads KAGVTQTPRYLIKTRGQQVTLSCSPISGHRSVSWYQQTPGQGLQFLFEYFSETQRNKGNFPGRFSGRQFSNSRSEMNVSTLELGDSALYLCASSFYSGRAGEFFGPGTRLTVL.

The V call is TRBV3-1, the J call TRBJ2-2; TRBD2 matches 11 bases. This CDR3 spans 15 amino acids. Germline CDR1 is LGHDT and CDR2 is YNNKEL (reference sequence). V shed 4 bases, J shed 4 bases, and the junction held 2 bases outside the gene matches. CDR3 sequence reads: CASSRGTSGTGELFF. The CDR3 DNA is TGTGCCAGCAGCCGGGGGACTAGCGGCACCGGGGAGCTGTTTTTT.

This clonotype was seen once. The chain employs TRBV18 and TRBJ2-2, with 8 bases identical to TRBD2. The germline gives CDR1 KGHSH, CDR2 LQKENI. This CDR3 has 16 residues. V dropped 6 bases and J dropped 0; count of bases not matched to a gene: 6. The CDR3 here is CASSVSGTTNTGELFF. CDR3 DNA sequence: TGTGCCAGCTCGGTTAGCGGGACGACGAACACCGGGGAGCTGTTTTTT.

In this sample, this clonotype turned up many times. As DNA, the CDR3 is TGTGCCAGCAGTTTGCACACGTTCTACGAGCAGTACTTC. As protein: CASSLHTFYEQYF. The genes are TRBV27 and TRBJ2-7; D is unclear. The CDR3 covers 13 residues. Germline CDR1 is MNHEY and CDR2 is SMNVEV (reference sequence). V gave up 3 bases and J gave up 3 bases, with 9 bases separating them.

In its sample, this clonotype was seen a few times. The chain carries TRBV12-5 and TRBJ2-1, with D perhaps matching TRBD1 or TRBD2 (6 bases each). The CDR3 spans 20 residues. CDR1 LGHNT and CDR2 FRNRAP come from the germline V gene. The V end was cut by 3 bases, the J end by 5 bases, with 29 bases between. The CDR3 sequence: CASGLQGGEASRVEDNEQFF. In DNA, the CDR3 is TGTGCTAGTGGTTTACAGGGAGGCGAGGCTAGCCGAGTCGAGGACAATGAGCAGTTCTTC.

This clonotype turned up a few times. CDR3 in DNA: TGTGCCAGCAGAACCTTCCTAGCGGGAGGGCCTGAGGATGAGCAGTTCTTC. Translated: CASRTFLAGGPEDEQFF. This sequence joins TRBV12-3 or TRBV12-4 and TRBJ2-1, with 12 bases matching TRBD2. V lost 6 bases and J lost 8; bases outside the gene matches: 14. The CDR3 covers 17 residues.

Concerning this clonotype: The junction shows a germline mismatch at one end, possibly a read error. This chain links TRBV27 with TRBJ2-7; tentative D call: TRBD1 (7 bases). Germline V gene sequence: CDR1 MNHEY, CDR2 SMNVEV (reference sequence). This CDR3 has 13 residues. The CDR3 region is CASSFSLLQGRNF. CDR3 nucleotides: TGTGCCAGCAGTTTCTCGCTTTTACAGGGGAGGAACTTC.

This clonotype was picked up a small number of times. V gene TRBV5-1 combines with J gene TRBJ2-1; possible D gene TRBD2, 6 bases. V was trimmed by 3 bases and J by 0 bases, leaving 13 bases between them. This CDR3 is 16 amino acids long. CDR1 is SGHRS and CDR2 is YFSETQ in the germline V gene. DNA for the CDR3: TGCGCCAGCAGCTGGGCGGAGGGACTCTCCTACAATGAGCAGTTCTTC. This sequence encodes CASSWAEGLSYNEQFF.

This clonotype was seen a handful of times. The CDR3 DNA is TGTGCCAGCAGTTTAGGGAAATACGAGCAGTACTTC. This translates into CASSLGKYEQYF. J is TRBJ2-7 and V is TRBV12-3 or TRBV12-4; D gene ambiguous. V lost 1 base to trimming and J lost 4 bases, with 5 bases between them. This CDR3 spans 12 amino acids.

This clonotype has a handful of counts. The chain combines TRBV24-1 with TRBJ2-3; the D gene is possibly TRBD1 (6 bases). Trimming took 4 bases from V and 4 from J, leaving 20 bases between them. The germline gives CDR1 KGHDR, CDR2 SFDVKD. This CDR3 is built from 17 residues. The CDR3: CATSELEATGKADTQYF. CDR3 DNA sequence: TGTGCCACCAGTGAGCTTGAGGCCACAGGGAAGGCAGATACGCAGTATTTT.

This clonotype has a handful of counts. DNA of the CDR3: TGTGCCAGCAGCGCCCTCCGGGAGACCCAGTACTTC. Translation: CASSALRETQYF. The rearrangement uses TRBV12-3 or TRBV12-4 and TRBJ2-5; D not certain. CDR3 length: 12 amino acids. Trimming pared 6 bases from V and 5 bases from J, leaving 10 bases between.

The CDR3 region has the DNA TGTGCCAGCAGCCAAATTTTGGGATACTGGGGCCAAACCTCTGGGGCCAACGTCCTGACTTTC. It translates to CASSQILGYWGQTSGANVLTF. The gene calls are TRBV3-1 and TRBJ2-6; weak D call: TRBD1 (5 bases). The CDR3 is made up of 21 amino acids. The V and J ends lost 2 bases and 0 bases respectively, with 23 bases between them. In germline, CDR1 is LGHDT, CDR2 YNNKEL (reference sequence).

This clonotype was seen only a few times. The CDR3 loop reads CASWGAGEIETQYF. The CDR3 DNA sequence: TGTGCCAGCTGGGGGGCAGGAGAGATTGAGACCCAGTACTTC. J is TRBJ2-5 and V is TRBV11-2; D tentatively reads TRBD1 or TRBD2 (6 bases each). This CDR3 has 14 residues. Deletions cut 8 bases from V and 5 bases from J, with 18 bases between. Germline CDR1 SGHAT, CDR2 FQNNGV.

This clonotype turned up a few times. The genes are TRBV28 and TRBJ1-1; no clear D. Germline CDR1 reads MDHEN; CDR2 reads SYDVKM. The CDR3 has 14 amino acids. Trimming left V 4 bases short and J 4 bases short, with 13 bases between. CDR3 bases: TGTGCCAGCAGTTCTCATATCCCGGGCACTGAAGCTTTCTTT. This translates into CASSSHIPGTEAFF.

The chain combines TRBV3-1 with TRBJ2-3; D is unresolved. The germline CDR1 and CDR2 sequences are LGHDT and YNNKEL (reference sequence). This CDR3 has 13 amino acids. V was shortened by 5 bases and J by 0 bases, with 6 bases between the two germline ends. CDR3 amino acids: CASSFASTDTQYF. As DNA, the CDR3 is TGTGCCAGCAGCTTCGCTAGCACAGATACGCAGTATTTT.

This clonotype has more than one count but fewer than ten. This rearrangement joins TRBV20-1 to TRBJ2-3, with D hard to call. This CDR3 is 11 amino acids long. Trimming removed 6 bases from V and 5 bases from J, with 9 bases in between. Germline lookup yields CDR1 DFQATT and CDR2 SNEGSKA (reference sequence). CDR3 nucleotide sequence: TGCAGTGCACCGATGGGAGATACGCAGTATTTT. This codes for CSAPMGDTQYF.